The clone carrying this TCR beta chain was picked up a small number of times. Each CDR3 protein is one row after TCRdb ran MiXCR on the 5' RACE reads. The data contain 46,000 or so distinct CDR3 sequences, around 4% of them seen just once; the ten biggest clones take up around 5.7%. CDR1 and CDR2 from the germline V gene are MDHEN and SYDVKM. The CDR3 length is 15 residues. V lost 1 base and J lost 6, with 16 bases in between. The sample is drawn from a study of neurological immune-mediated disorders. This TCR was recovered from a woman in her sixties with multiple sclerosis. This chain joins TRBV28 and TRBJ2-7, with D maybe TRBD2 (5 bases). The source material was PBMCs. CDR3 coding DNA: TGTGCCAGCAGTTTATCAAGCTCTCGGCGGGCCGAGCAGTACTTC. Translating it yields CASSLSSSRRAEQYF.